This TCR beta chain was identified in a study of T cells after posttransplantation cyclophosphamide. The study, taken as a whole, reports: Recipient CMV seropositivity and CMV reactivation strongly tracked TRB clonality. Later post-transplant blood repertoires were often dominated by donor CD8+ memory clones.

The CDR3 has 17 amino acids. V lost 3 bases to trimming and J lost 1 base; unmatched junction nucleotides: 12. CDR1 SGHRS and CDR2 YFSETQ come from the germline V gene. Profiled with immunoSEQ multiplex PCR; TCRdb holds only in-frame clones, not every one. The sample records about 10,000 clones, 85% to 95% being singletons. Worth noting for this clone: Its antigen remains unknown.

Sequenced input: naive CD8+ T cells sorted from PBMCs. J is TRBJ1-1 and V is TRBV5-1; TRBD1 agrees at 7 bases. The receptor's source is a man aged 25-45 years in good health and a related stem cell transplant donor. CDR3 sequence: CASSWGDDRVKNTEAFF. DNA for the CDR3: TGCGCCAGCAGCTGGGGGGACGACAGGGTTAAGAACACTGAAGCTTTCTTT.